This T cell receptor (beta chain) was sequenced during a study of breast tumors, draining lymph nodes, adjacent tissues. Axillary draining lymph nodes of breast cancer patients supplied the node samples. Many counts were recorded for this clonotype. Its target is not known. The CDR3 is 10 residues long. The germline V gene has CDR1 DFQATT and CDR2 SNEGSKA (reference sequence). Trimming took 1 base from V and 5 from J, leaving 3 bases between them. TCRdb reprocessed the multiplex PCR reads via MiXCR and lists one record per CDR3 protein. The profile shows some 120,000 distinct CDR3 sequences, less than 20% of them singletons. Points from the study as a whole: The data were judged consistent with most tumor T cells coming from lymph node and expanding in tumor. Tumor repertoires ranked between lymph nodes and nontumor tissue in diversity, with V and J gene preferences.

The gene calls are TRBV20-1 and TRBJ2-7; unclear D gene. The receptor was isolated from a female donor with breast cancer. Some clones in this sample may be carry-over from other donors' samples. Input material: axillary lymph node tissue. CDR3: CSARVNEQYF. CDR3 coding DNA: TGCAGTGCTAGAGTAAACGAGCAGTACTTC.